This is a list of T cell receptor beta chains from one sample in a study of OX40 agonist ivuxolimab in advanced cancers. Profiling relied on immunoSEQ multiplex PCR, and the TCRdb table lists in-frame clones only, not all of them. The sample consists of about 150,000 clones, under 95% of them appearing once. Source: CD4+ or CD8+ T cells sorted from blood, taken in a trial of the OX40 agonist ivuxolimab. Receptors originate from an adult with an advanced solid tumor such as melanoma, head and neck, liver or kidney cancer. Both conserved end residues are trimmed from each CDR3.

>TRBV7-3|TRBJ1-2
ASSPNH
>TRBV7-2|TRBJ2-3
ASSFRTLGTDTQY
>TRBV19|TRBJ2-5
ASGGRLAGSQETQY
>TRBV19|TRBJ1-2
ASSTAGVPYGYT
>TRBV27|TRBJ2-7
ASSWDRMFRYEQY
>TRBV6-5|TRBJ2-6
ASSSKRATGANVLT
>TRBV6-1|TRBJ1-2
ASSVEPRGRDGYT
>TRBV10-1|TRBJ2-2
ASSVRDTGELF
>TRBV4-1|TRBJ2-7
ASSHWPTGQY
>TRBV6-1|TRBJ2-7
ASSEAGGPYEQY
>TRBV5-1|TRBJ2-5
ASSLGLWRDQETQY
>TRBV19|TRBJ1-2
ASSIPGRPPYGYT
>TRBV19|TRBJ2-7
ASSLQLAEYEQY
>TRBV7-2|TRBJ1-2
ASSLGQGGLSGYT
>TRBV28|TRBJ2-1
ASSVRGRGNEQF
>TRBV6-4|TRBJ1-1
ASSTGLNTEAF
>TRBV7-8|TRBJ1-2
ASSSLAGQGGYT
>TRBV7-8|TRBJ1-2
ASSLEAAGNYGYT
>TRBV7-2|TRBJ2-3
ASSLSDGRDTQY
>TRBV7-3|TRBJ2-4
ASSRDAKNIQY
>TRBV28|TRBJ1-1
ASTMQREAF
>TRBV6-1|TRBJ2-2
ASSEEVGAANTGELF
>TRBV7-2|TRBJ2-7
ASSLAGTSGYEQY
>TRBV6-1|TRBJ1-2
ASSLGGMGNYGYT
>TRBV7-3|TRBJ2-7
ASSLMSLIAYEQY
>TRBV18|TRBJ2-3
ASSFWTERTDTQY
>TRBV7-2|TRBJ2-7
ASSLGPGSGGYEQY
>TRBV7-2|TRBJ1-1
ASSLPTEAF
>TRBV7-2|TRBJ1-2
ASSLVTGVNYGYT
>TRBV29-1|TRBJ2-2
SVVVQSYTGELF
>TRBV27|TRBJ2-6
AGRRSGANVLT
>TRBV2|TRBJ1-2
AKVIYGYT
>TRBV6-1|TRBJ1-5
ASSVPRGNQPQH
>TRBV28|TRBJ2-3
ASSFAGSTDTQY
>TRBV6-5|TRBJ1-6
ASSRRAGDSPLH
>TRBV6-5|TRBJ2-1
ASTTSGRWNEQF
>TRBV5-1|TRBJ2-1
ASSWRAGGNEQF
>TRBV19|TRBJ1-5
ASSIGGQGSNQPQH
>TRBV7-2|TRBJ2-1
ASSFARGGSSYNEQF
>TRBV5-4|TRBJ1-3
ASSPDRGVSGNTIY
>TRBV7-2|TRBJ2-7
ASSLQRYTYEQY
>TRBV11-2|TRBJ2-3
ASSLGGRGASTDTQY
>TRBV11-2|TRBJ2-5
ASSLGLAGGVETQY
>TRBV25-1|TRBJ1-5
ASSESGYLHQPQH
>TRBV11-2|TRBJ2-7
ASSSPRQGTFREQY
>TRBV28|TRBJ2-5
ASSFSGAETQY
>TRBV11-3|TRBJ2-1
ASSPQAGEQF
>TRBV7-9|TRBJ1-2
ASSSRASNYGYT
>TRBV29-1|TRBJ2-7
SAERGAPYEQY
>TRBV7-7|TRBJ2-3
ASSYGLAGVDTQY
>TRBV30|TRBJ2-1
ACSGVGNEQF
>TRBV9|TRBJ1-2
ASSETGWNGYT
>TRBV12-5|TRBJ2-7
ASAATGTRSNEQY
>TRBV25-1|TRBJ2-1
ASSVEQF
>TRBV6-7|TRBJ1-1
ASSYFTGSLNTEAF
>TRBV7-2|TRBJ2-7
ASSRYPHAIAETYEQY
>TRBV6-5|TRBJ2-1
ASSGLGEQF